This entry describes one T cell receptor beta chain. This CDR3 has 13 amino acids. Unmatched junction bases numbered 4, after V lost 5 bases and J lost 6 bases. Germline values: CDR1 MNHEY, CDR2 SVGEGT. The authors ran a second PCR of about 6 to 11 cycles using a sample-barcoded 5' primer and a J-beta primer mix. From the 5' RACE reads, TCRdb called clonotypes with MiXCR, one entry per CDR3 protein. The data contain hundreds of thousands of distinct CDR3 sequences, roughly 50% of them singletons. This sample was taken from a study of blood T cells in healthy people across ages. The genes are TRBV6-2 or TRBV6-3 and TRBJ1-1; 9 positions match TRBD1. This clonotype was obtained from an older man in good health. The sequenced sample consisted of blood. CDR3 protein: CASSLRDRAEAFF. The CDR3 DNA sequence: TGTGCCAGCAGTCTAAGGGACAGGGCTGAAGCTTTCTTT.